This record covers a single T cell receptor beta chain. This sample is part of a study of blood T cell repertoires in COVID-19. About the study: Both acute and convalescent COVID-19 samples were obtained from the United States, Italy and Spain. Sample material is recorded as cDNA or gDNA derived from T cells, B-cell-depleted T cells, or PBMCs.

As handled by the study authors: Amplified reference gene primers provided the basis for estimating nucleated cell counts. The assay was immunoSEQ multiplex PCR, and TCRdb's table has in-frame clones only and misses some. The DNA gave D and trimming, while V, J and clone size come from that table. Altogether 93,000 or so clones are present, about 91% being singletons, with the ten largest covering about 3.5%. CDR1 is SGHAT and CDR2 is FQNNGV in the germline V gene. The CDR3 is made up of 15 amino acids. The trim removed 5 bases at V and 1 base at J, leaving 7 bases unmatched. The sample was peripheral blood. The chain joins TRBV11-2 to TRBJ1-1; 7 bases line up with TRBD1. The receptor was derived from a human donor in a cohort sampled during active COVID-19. The CDR3: CASSLTGQQNTEAFF. The DNA for the CDR3 is TGTGCCAGCAGCCTAACGGGACAGCAGAACACTGAAGCTTTCTTT.